This T cell receptor (beta chain) was found in a study of cytomegalovirus exposure and HLA in healthy donors. Study-level background: As released early, the data held roughly 85 million unique TCRs from HLA-typed donors. General observations from the study: A later analysis found common viral pathogens apparently linked to several of the most significant clusters. Researchers reportedly found TCR beta sequences accurately predicted most subjects' HLA-A and HLA-B alleles.

CDR1 LNHNV and CDR2 YYDKDF come from the germline V gene (reference sequence). V lost 1 base and J lost 10; bases outside the gene matches: 8. CDR3 length equals 14 residues. Primers: 60 Vbeta forward and 13 Jbeta reverse. Repertoires were generated with immunoSEQ multiplex PCR, while TCRdb's copy carries only in-frame clones and drops some. Of over 70,000 clones listed, 70% to 80% are singletons. As for this clone: Its antigen is not known.

The clonotype originates from a man aged 25-45 years in good health and CMV-seropositive. The material sequenced was PBMCs. V is TRBV15 and J is TRBJ1-2, with 8 bases aligning to TRBD1. The CDR3 DNA sequence: TGTGCCACCAGCAGAGGGGGACAGGACCTAGCCTACACCTTC. This sequence encodes CATSRGGQDLAYTF.